The following is a T cell receptor (beta chain) sequence with its context. Its cognate antigen is unknown. The data are from a study of cytomegalovirus exposure and HLA in healthy donors. On the study more broadly: Previous work identified 95 million to 140 million unique TCR beta sequences from about 179 million T cells. Study-level points and caveats: Using a false discovery rate of 0.05, a later analysis showed that 16,951 TCR beta sequences were associated with HLA alleles. The majority of TCR sequences were rare, yet some public TCRs appeared in many donors.

V dropped 3 bases and J dropped 8 bases, with 11 bases sitting between them. Per germline, CDR1 SGHTA and CDR2 FQGNSA. This CDR3 has 14 residues. It was with 60 Vbeta and 13 Jbeta primers that the PCR ran. Clones were read by immunoSEQ multiplex PCR, and TCRdb kept only the in-frame ones, dropping some. The sample lists about 100,000 clones, about 80% occurring once. The receptor's source is a woman aged 55-75 years in good health and CMV-seronegative. Sequenced sample: PBMCs. This chain uses TRBV7-2 with TRBJ1-6; the D is unclear. CDR3 sequence reads: CASSLGPRDSPLHF. The CDR3 DNA sequence: TGTGCCAGCAGCTTGGGCCCGAGGGATTCACCCCTCCACTTT.